The entry below gives a single TCR beta chain sequence along with its context. The repertoire was sequenced with immunoSEQ multiplex PCR; TCRdb's copy has only in-frame clones and lacks some. Among a few hundred thousand clones listed, 92% were seen once. The entry originates in a study of Ad26.COV2.S vaccination and SARS-CoV-2 variants. The length of the CDR3 is 14 residues. V lost 8 bases, J lost 0 bases, and 8 bases lay in between. CDR1 and CDR2 (germline): LNHNV, YYDKDF (reference sequence). Treatment noted: over 15 received Ad26.COV2.S at low or high dose, single or two shots; about 5 received placebo; per-sample allocation not given. It was on day 63 after the first vaccine or placebo injection that samples were taken.

The receptor was derived from a person between 18 and 60 years old who received the Ad26.COV2.S COVID-19 vaccine or a placebo. Sample: peripheral blood, taken in a trial of Ad26.COV2.S vaccine versus placebo. This chain joins TRBV15 and TRBJ2-6; unclear D gene. The CDR3 DNA is TGTGCCACCTCTCGAGGCTCTGGGGCCAACGTCCTGACTTTC. It is translated as CATSRGSGANVLTF.